A selection of T cell receptor beta chains follows, all from one sample in a study of cytomegalovirus exposure and HLA in healthy donors. Clones were sequenced by immunoSEQ multiplex PCR, and TCRdb holds only the in-frame ones, with some missing. There are about 120,000 clones in the sample; more than 85% occur only once, and approximately 4.5% lies in the top ten. Sequences were obtained from PBMCs. Receptor source: a man aged 18 to 35 in good health and CMV-seropositive. Each CDR3 is given without its conserved first and last residue. Size tells how often a clone was seen (once, few, many) or the class of an expanded clone, and some rows leave it out.

V: TRBV7-2; size: .; CDR3: ASIEDRGSYEQY
V: TRBV7-9; size: few; CDR3: ASSTGQGEFYVTNEKLF
V: TRBV5-1; size: few; CDR3: ASSLGTGGYGYT
V: TRBV15; size: .; CDR3: ATSRGTGYQPQH
V: TRBV6-1; size: .; CDR3: ASPPPLGVGNTIY
V: TRBV7-6; size: .; CDR3: ASSHQDRAQPQH
V: TRBV7-2; size: .; CDR3: ASSLFVRQGSNEQF
V: TRBV27; size: .; CDR3: ASSCFGRVHQPQH
V: TRBV28; size: few; CDR3: ASSFGSSHTGELF
V: TRBV6-1; size: .; CDR3: ASSRTASENTEAF
V: TRBV7-9; size: .; CDR3: ASSGGAIRNEQF
V: TRBV7-2; size: .; CDR3: ASSLERGRGEKLF
V: TRBV20-1; size: .; CDR3: SSKEAQY
V: TRBV27; size: once; CDR3: ASSPRTVSTSQPQH
V: TRBV5-6; size: .; CDR3: ASSLYLGDRAHEQY
V: TRBV21-1; size: .; CDR3: ASPQCRERAF
V: TRBV15; size: .; CDR3: ATSSRQGATDTQY
V: TRBV4-3; size: .; CDR3: ASSQTDSGNNEQY
V: TRBV11-2; size: .; CDR3: ASSLGQPLEQY
V: TRBV5-6; size: once; CDR3: ASSLGRGDEQF
V: TRBV7-9; size: .; CDR3: ASSLIVGQNTGELF
V: TRBV7-8; size: .; CDR3: ASSRGGTDTQY
V: TRBV15; size: .; CDR3: ATSRADQPQH
V: TRBV28; size: .; CDR3: ASSSPTGWPPLH
V: TRBV4-1; size: .; CDR3: ASSQDALRVAGGYEQY
V: TRBV14; size: .; CDR3: ASSYRTSQTGELF
V: TRBV5-6; size: .; CDR3: ASSLTNSYEQY
V: TRBV7-8; size: .; CDR3: ASSLGLAADTQY
V: TRBV7-9; size: .; CDR3: ASSLGGQGREKLF
V: TRBV6-6; size: .; CDR3: ASGGAVNTEAF
V: TRBV7-2; size: .; CDR3: ASSIRQGAYT
V: TRBV5-1; size: .; CDR3: ASSPPGTASTDTQY
V: TRBV28; size: .; CDR3: ASSFYLREGDGYT
V: TRBV28; size: once; CDR3: ASARGRYQPQH
V: TRBV2; size: once; CDR3: ASRATSGSYNEQF
V: TRBV6-5; size: .; CDR3: ASSYGQLRTDTQY
V: TRBV18; size: .; CDR3: ASSPGTSNYGYT